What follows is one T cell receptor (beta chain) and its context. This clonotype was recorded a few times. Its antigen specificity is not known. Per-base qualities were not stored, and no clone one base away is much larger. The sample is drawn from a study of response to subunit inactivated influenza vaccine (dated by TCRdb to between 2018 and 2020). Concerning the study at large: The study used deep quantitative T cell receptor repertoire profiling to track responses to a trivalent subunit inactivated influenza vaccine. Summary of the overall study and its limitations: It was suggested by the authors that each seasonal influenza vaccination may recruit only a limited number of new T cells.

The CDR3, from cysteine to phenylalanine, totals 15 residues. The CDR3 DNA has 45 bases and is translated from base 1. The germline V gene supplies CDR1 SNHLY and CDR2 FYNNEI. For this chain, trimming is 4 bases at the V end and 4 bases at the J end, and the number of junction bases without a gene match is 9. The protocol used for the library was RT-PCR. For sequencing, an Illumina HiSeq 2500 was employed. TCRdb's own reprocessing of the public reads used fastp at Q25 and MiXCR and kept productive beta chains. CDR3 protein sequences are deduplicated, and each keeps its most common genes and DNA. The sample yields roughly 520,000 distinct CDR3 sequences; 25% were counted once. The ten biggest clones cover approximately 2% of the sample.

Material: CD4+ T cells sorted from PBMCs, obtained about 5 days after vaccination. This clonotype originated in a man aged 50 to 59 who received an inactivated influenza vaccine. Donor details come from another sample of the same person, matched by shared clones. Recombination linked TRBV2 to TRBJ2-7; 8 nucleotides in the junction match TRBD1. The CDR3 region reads CASSATGTGGYEQYF. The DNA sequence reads TGTGCCAGCAGTGCGACCGGGACAGGAGGGTACGAGCAGTACTTC.